The sequence of this T cell receptor beta chain was determined in a study of OX40 agonist ivuxolimab in advanced cancers. Background for the entire study: Ivuxolimab was an agonistic, fully human IgG2 monoclonal antibody directed against OX40 (CD134), a costimulatory receptor. Three dose-escalation patients achieved partial responses, one with hepatocellular carcinoma and two with cutaneous melanoma. The monotherapy dose-escalation portion (N = 52 patients) of the phase I ivuxolimab trial is reported in the paper. Intravenous ivuxolimab was administered to patients every 2 weeks at six dose levels: 0.01, 0.1, 0.3, 1.5, 3 and 10 mg/kg. The point of sequencing TCRbeta in the periphery was to test whether ivuxolimab changed TCR sequence diversity and drove clonal T-cell expansion. In the dose-escalation cohort, roughly 82% of patients were male, and the mean age was roughly 56 years with a range of about 20 to 90. Prior anti-PD-1, anti-PD-L1 or anti-CTLA-4 therapy was permitted, and checkpoint inhibitors had been received by roughly 40% of dose-escalation patients. Among the roughly 50 dose-escalation patients, 19 had hepatocellular carcinoma, some 15 melanoma, 9 renal cell carcinoma and 9 head and neck cancer.

V drops 5 bases and J drops 8 bases, leaving 15 bases in between. The CDR3 runs 13 amino acids, cysteine and phenylalanine included. Only the CDR3 portion is preserved as DNA: 39 bases, with reading frame beginning at the first base. CDR1 and CDR2 are read off the germline V gene as MDHEN and SYDVKM. Overall study outcomes, separate from this receptor: At doses from 0.1 to 3.0 mg/kg, clonal expansion was seen in both CD4+ and CD8+ blood T cells between baseline and week 6. Low levels of normalized T-cell clonal expansion were also seen in some patients who did not respond. After ivuxolimab, more expanded clones were found on average in CD8+ T cells than in CD4+ T cells. In the 0.1-3.0 mg/kg groups, partial responders were among the patients with the lowest normalized peripheral clonal expansion, particularly in CD8+ T cells. Which antigens the clonally expanded peripheral T cells were specific for was not determined.

Worth noting for this clone: The target of this receptor is not known. No much larger clone is present one base from it, and per-base qualities are unavailable.

Patients with a history of autoimmune disease or receiving systemic immunosuppression were excluded from the trial. In every dose cohort, peripheral blood was drawn for TCR sequencing at baseline, cycle 4 day 1, and cycle 7 day 1. The samples were taken from a phase I, first-in-human, multicenter, open-label dose-escalation trial of ivuxolimab. The trial enrolled adults with locally advanced or metastatic head and neck squamous cell, hepatocellular, melanoma or renal cell carcinoma. Before TCR sequencing, CD4+ and CD8+ T cells were separately sorted from peripheral blood. Genomic DNA was isolated from the sorted cells so that the TCRbeta CDR3 region could be sequenced. The immunoSEQ Assay was used to sequence the TCRbeta CDR3 regions. The table comes from immuneACCESS by way of TCRdb, which keeps in-frame sequences with V and J called. Part of the clones is missing from these tables; in studies checked, under half for an unresolved V gene and the rest for unknown reasons. In all, the sample holds tens of thousands of clones, and 90% of those were seen once. About 1.8% of the sample goes to the ten largest clones.

This receptor chain uses TRBV28 and TRBJ1-2; the D gene is perhaps TRBD1, from 5 matching bases. Sequences were derived from CD4+ or CD8+ T cells sorted from blood, sampled in a trial of the OX40 agonist ivuxolimab. The clonotype originates from an adult with an advanced solid tumor such as melanoma, head and neck, liver or kidney cancer. The sequence in DNA is TGTGCCAGCAGTCAACAGGTCGGAGGCGGCTACACCTTC. It is translated as CASSQQVGGGYTF.